These 30 T cell receptor beta chains share one sample of origin, sequenced in a study of blood T cell repertoires in COVID-19. Sequencing used immunoSEQ multiplex PCR; TCRdb keeps in-frame clones, though not all of them. The sample consists of 150,000 to 200,000 clones, 89% of them appearing once. The source material was PBMCs or T cells enriched from blood (not recorded which). These receptors were collected from a woman in her late teens or twenties who had recovered from COVID-19.

CDR3 DNA sequence: TGTGCCTGGAGCACCCCGGAGGGGGCCCCCGGGGAGCTGTTTTTT. It specifies CAWSTPEGAPGELFF. The chain uses TRBV30 and TRBJ2-2; TRBD1 might be the D (7 bases). The CDR3 covers 15 residues. Germline assignment: CDR1 GTSNPN and CDR2 SVGIG (reference sequence). V lost 3 bases and J 6 bases, leaving 17 bases between the germline ends.

CDR3 sequence (DNA): TGTGCCAGCAGCCAAGATTACGGTCTCAGGGAAGCTTTCTTT. It codes for CASSQDYGLREAFF. V is TRBV3-1 (or the pseudogene TRBV3-2) and J is TRBJ1-1, with unresolved D. The ends were cut back, 0 bases at V and 8 bases at J, with 13 bases in the middle. Germline loops: CDR1 LGHDT, CDR2 YNNKEL (reference sequence). The length of the CDR3 is 14 residues.

The chain joins TRBV6-5 to TRBJ2-7; the D gene is possibly TRBD2 (6 bases). The CDR3 spans 14 residues. Germline V CDR1 and CDR2: MNHEY, SVGAGI. The V end was cut by 7 bases, the J end by 2 bases, with 15 bases between. The CDR3: CASMWWGEPYEQYF. CDR3 DNA sequence: TGTGCCAGCATGTGGTGGGGGGAACCCTACGAGCAGTACTTC.

The rearrangement joins TRBV19 to TRBJ1-2, with D perhaps matching TRBD1 (5 bases). V lost 9 bases and J lost 14, with 10 bases in between. Germline V gene sequence: CDR1 LNHDA, CDR2 SQIVND (reference sequence). CDR3 length: 8 residues. In DNA, the CDR3 is TGTGCCAGCGGGGGGAATACCTTC. As protein: CASGGNTF.

The chain couples TRBV30 to TRBJ2-2; TRBD2 agrees at 12 bases. Germline CDR1 is GTSNPN and CDR2 is SVGIG (reference sequence). This CDR3 has 16 residues. The V and J ends lost 4 bases and 5 bases, in that order; junction bases with no gene match: 8. CDR3 amino acids: CAWNRLAGEETGELFF. The CDR3 bases are TGTGCCTGGAATCGACTAGCGGGAGAAGAGACCGGGGAGCTGTTTTTT.

The rearrangement uses TRBV9 and TRBJ1-4; TRBD1 agrees at 11 bases. CDR1 is SGDLS, CDR2 YYNGEE, per germline. The CDR3 is 16 residues long. V trimming: 3 bases; J trimming: 7 bases; junction bases outside the gene matches: 8. For the CDR3, the DNA is TGTGCCAGCAGCGGGGGACAGGGGGGCGTTGGTGAAAAACTGTTTTTT. It codes for CASSGGQGGVGEKLFF.

The chain combines TRBV5-1 with TRBJ2-3; TRBD1 matches at 9 bases. The CDR3 extends over 16 amino acids. The V gene's germline CDR1 is SGHRS and CDR2 YFSETQ. Unmatched junction bases numbered 3, after V lost 0 bases and J lost 1 base. The CDR3 DNA follows: TGCGCCAGCAGCTTGGGAGGGGACAGGGGCACAGATACGCAGTATTTT. Translated, it gives CASSLGGDRGTDTQYF.

CDR3 sequence reads: CASSSGTTSTDTQYF. The CDR3 nucleotides are TGTGCCAGCAGTTCGGGGACTACTAGCACAGATACGCAGTATTTT. The chain uses TRBV27 and TRBJ2-3, with TRBD2 identical over 7 bases. Unmatched junction bases numbered 4, after V lost 4 bases and J lost 0 bases. The CDR3 runs to 15 residues. Germline V lookup: CDR1 MNHEY, CDR2 SMNVEV (reference sequence).

The chain combines TRBV6-5 with TRBJ1-5; 7 nucleotides match TRBD1. In germline, CDR1 is MNHEY, CDR2 SVGAGI. The CDR3 runs to 14 residues. V lost 6 bases, J lost 7 bases, and 9 bases stayed unmatched. The CDR3 protein is CASRHDRASQPQHF. The CDR3 DNA follows: TGTGCCAGCAGACACGACAGGGCGAGCCAGCCCCAGCATTTT.

The chain recombines TRBV9 with TRBJ2-2; perhaps TRBD1 as D (6 bases). Deletions cut 2 bases from V and 0 bases from J, with 8 bases between. The CDR3 length is 15 residues. Looked up from germline, CDR1 is SGDLS and CDR2 is YYNGEE. The CDR3 region has the DNA TGTGCCAGCAGCGTCGGGACAACGAACACCGGGGAGCTGTTTTTT. Translated: CASSVGTTNTGELFF.

The chain couples TRBV7-2 to TRBJ2-3, with 10 positions matching TRBD2. The V and J ends lost 5 bases and 0 bases, in that order; junction bases with no gene match: 8. Germline V gives CDR1 SGHTA, CDR2 FQGNSA. This CDR3 spans 17 amino acids. The CDR3 is CASSHKTSGRSTDTQYF. For the CDR3, the DNA is TGTGCCAGCAGCCATAAGACTAGCGGGCGCAGCACAGATACGCAGTATTTT.

The chain recombines TRBV2 with TRBJ2-3; 7 nucleotides line up with TRBD1. CDR1 and CDR2 from the germline V gene are SNHLY and FYNNEI. Losses at the gene ends were 5 bases for V and 3 bases for J; bases not matched to a gene: 2. The CDR3 sequence is 13 residues long. DNA for the CDR3: TGTGCCAGCAGTACAGGGGATACAGATACGCAGTATTTT. It is translated as CASSTGDTDTQYF.

This sequence joins TRBV28 and TRBJ2-7; perhaps TRBD2 as D (6 bases). The length of the CDR3 is 17 residues. Trimming left V 4 bases short and J 0 bases short, with 19 bases between. The germline gives CDR1 MDHEN, CDR2 SYDVKM. The CDR3 DNA follows: TGTGCCAGCAGTTCCCCTACGGCGGGGCCAAGCTCCTACGAGCAGTACTTC. Protein: CASSSPTAGPSSYEQYF. The full variable domain, completed using reference TRBV28 and TRBJ2-7, is DVKVTQSSRYLVKRTGEKVFLECVQDMDHENMFWYRQDPGLGLRLIYFSYDVKMKEKGDIPEGYSVSREKKERFSLILESASTNQTSMYLCASSSPTAGPSSYEQYFGPGTRLTVT.

The chain is built from TRBV7-9 and TRBJ1-1; D is unresolved. Germline loops: CDR1 SEHNR, CDR2 FQNEAQ (reference sequence). This CDR3 has 15 amino acids. Trimming shortened V by 2 bases and J by 4 bases, and 14 bases separated the two germline ends. The DNA for the CDR3 is TGTGCCAGCAGCTTAACAGCGGCGTCAGGCACTGAAGCTTTCTTT. Translation: CASSLTAASGTEAFF.

The V call is TRBV18, the J call TRBJ2-1, with D maybe TRBD2 (6 bases). Per germline, CDR1 KGHSH and CDR2 LQKENI. This CDR3 contains 16 residues. V lost 4 bases, J lost 6 bases, and 19 bases lay in between. The CDR3 DNA reads as TGTGCCAGCTCACTCCTCCGGGACTCCCCGCCCAATGAGCAGTTCTTC. Its protein product is CASSLLRDSPPNEQFF.

The chain has TRBV9 and TRBJ2-3, with D possibly matching TRBD2 (6 bases). V lost 3 bases and J 2 bases, leaving 16 bases between the germline ends. This CDR3 spans 16 amino acids. The germline V gene has CDR1 SGDLS and CDR2 YYNGEE. The DNA for the CDR3 is TGTGCCAGCAGCGCCATTAGCGGTTTTGTCACAGATACGCAGTATTTT. Residues: CASSAISGFVTDTQYF.

This clone showed up many times. J is TRBJ1-4 and V is TRBV28, with unresolved D. From germline, CDR1 is MDHEN and CDR2 SYDVKM. The CDR3 length is 14 residues. V lost 4 bases and J 9 bases, leaving 15 bases between the germline ends. CDR3 DNA sequence: TGTGCCAGCAGTTACTCGCAGGAAGTGAAAAAACTGTTTTTT. Its protein is CASSYSQEVKKLFF.

The chain is built from TRBV15 and TRBJ2-7, with 13 bases that match TRBD2. V lost 6 bases to trimming and J lost 2 bases; unmatched junction nucleotides: 4. The CDR3 loop spans 15 amino acids. Germline V gene sequence: CDR1 LNHNV, CDR2 YYDKDF (reference sequence). This CDR3 is CATRQTSGRAYEQYF. CDR3 sequence (DNA): TGTGCCACCAGGCAAACTAGCGGGAGGGCCTACGAGCAGTACTTC.

The genes are TRBV28 and TRBJ2-3; 9 bases match TRBD2. This CDR3 spans 16 amino acids. Germline V CDR1 and CDR2: MDHEN, SYDVKM. Unmatched junction bases numbered 5, after V lost 1 base and J lost 3 bases. CDR3 sequence (DNA): TGTGCCAGCAGTTTATCCGCAGCGGGAGGAACAGATACGCAGTATTTT. It is translated as CASSLSAAGGTDTQYF. The full variable domain, its missing parts supplied by reference TRBV28 and TRBJ2-3, is DVKVTQSSRYLVKRTGEKVFLECVQDMDHENMFWYRQDPGLGLRLIYFSYDVKMKEKGDIPEGYSVSREKKERFSLILESASTNQTSMYLCASSLSAAGGTDTQYFGPGTRLTVL.

V and J are TRBV10-3 and TRBJ2-7; 7 bases line up with TRBD1. V shed 10 bases and J 6 bases; nucleotides not matched to a gene: 6. This CDR3 region has 11 residues. CDR1 is ENHRY and CDR2 is SYGVKD in the germline V gene. The CDR3 DNA is TGTGCCACGATGACAGGGATCGAGCAGTACTTC. This codes for CATMTGIEQYF.

This chain uses TRBV5-4 with TRBJ2-3; D ambiguous. Trimming took 5 bases from V and 6 from J, leaving 19 bases between them. Per the germline V gene, CDR1 is SGHNT and CDR2 is YYREEE (reference sequence). The CDR3 loop spans 15 amino acids. This chain's CDR3 is CASSFRNDPGDTQYF. In nucleotides, the CDR3 is TGTGCCAGCAGTTTCCGCAATGACCCCGGGGATACGCAGTATTTT.

This clone appeared a few times. The chain uses TRBV7-9 and TRBJ2-4; 12 bases line up with TRBD2. Per germline, CDR1 SEHNR and CDR2 FQNEAQ (reference sequence). The V gene end was trimmed by 5 bases and the J gene end by 8 bases; junction bases not matched to a gene: 10. The CDR3 consists of 16 residues. CDR3 region: CASSIPLTSGSYIQYF. The CDR3 bases are TGTGCCAGCAGCATCCCTTTGACTAGCGGGAGTTACATTCAGTACTTC.

In this sample, this clone turned up a few times. CDR3 sequence: CASTPGLAGANIETQYF. Written as DNA, the CDR3 is TGTGCCAGCACGCCAGGACTAGCGGGAGCTAATATAGAGACCCAGTACTTC. V gene TRBV7-6 combines with J gene TRBJ2-5, with TRBD2 matching 13 bases. V dropped 7 bases and J dropped 4; count of bases not matched to a gene: 12. Germline V lookup: CDR1 SGHVS, CDR2 FNYEAQ. This CDR3 region has 17 residues.

Only one count was recorded for this clone. The chain carries TRBV30 and TRBJ2-7; a weak D match, TRBD1 (6 bases). Trimming removed 3 bases from V and 7 bases from J, with 16 bases in between. The CDR3 covers 13 residues. The germline V gene has CDR1 GTSNPN and CDR2 SVGIG (reference sequence). CDR3 sequence (DNA): TGTGCCTGGAGCCACAGGGTTGAGGGGGAGCAGTACTTC. The encoded protein is CAWSHRVEGEQYF.

The genes are TRBV3-1 (or the pseudogene TRBV3-2) and TRBJ2-3; 12 positions agree with TRBD1. V was pared by 1 base and J by 5 bases, with 10 bases of the junction left unmatched. The CDR3 sequence is 18 residues long. Germline CDR1 is LGHDT and CDR2 is YNNKEL (reference sequence). This CDR3 reads CASSQATTGTGGEDTQYF. CDR3 in DNA: TGTGCCAGCAGCCAAGCTACAACCGGGACAGGGGGCGAAGATACGCAGTATTTT.

The table lists this clone with a count of one. V gene TRBV6-5 combines with J gene TRBJ2-1, with 11 bases matching TRBD2. The V gene's germline CDR1 is MNHEY and CDR2 SVGAGI. The CDR3 covers 15 residues. V lost 5 bases and J lost 9; bases outside the gene matches: 9. The CDR3 loop is CASSPRLAGGREQFF. The CDR3 DNA is TGTGCCAGCAGTCCCCGGCTAGCGGGAGGTCGTGAGCAGTTCTTC.

The V gene is TRBV7-3, the J gene TRBJ1-1, with TRBD1 matching 7 bases. The CDR3 is 17 residues long. Trimming cost V 5 bases and J 4 bases; bases outside gene matches: 16. CDR1 is SGHTA, CDR2 FQGTGA, per germline. CDR3 DNA: TGTGCCAGCAGCCGGAGAGCGACAGGGTTGAGTTCCACTGAAGCTTTCTTT. This translates into CASSRRATGLSSTEAFF.

The chain is built from TRBV5-1 and TRBJ1-1; weak D call: TRBD1 (5 bases). The CDR3 runs to 17 residues. Trimming took off 0 bases at V and 0 bases at J, with 15 bases between the two ends. Germline CDR1 is SGHRS and CDR2 is YFSETQ. Here the CDR3 DNA reads TGCGCCAGCAGCTTGGTCCAGGGATCAATGATGAACACTGAAGCTTTCTTT. This gives the protein CASSLVQGSMMNTEAFF.

This clone was recorded only once. This chain uses TRBV28 with TRBJ2-7; D is possibly TRBD1 (6 bases). Trimming took off 8 bases at V and 6 bases at J, with 17 bases between the two ends. Germline assignment: CDR1 MDHEN and CDR2 SYDVKM. CDR3 length: 13 residues. CDR3 nucleotides: TGTGCCAGCCACGGGCAGGGGTTAAGCGAGCAGTACTTC. Its protein product is CASHGQGLSEQYF.

This clone was picked up one time. V and J are TRBV10-1 and TRBJ1-1; 10 bases match TRBD1. Per germline, CDR1 WNHNN and CDR2 SYGVQD (reference sequence). The CDR3 is 13 residues long. With 4 bases clipped from V and 10 bases from J, the junction kept 6 bases outside the gene matches. The CDR3 region is CASSVGQGMRAFF. CDR3 sequence (DNA): TGCGCCAGCAGTGTGGGACAGGGGATGCGAGCTTTCTTT.